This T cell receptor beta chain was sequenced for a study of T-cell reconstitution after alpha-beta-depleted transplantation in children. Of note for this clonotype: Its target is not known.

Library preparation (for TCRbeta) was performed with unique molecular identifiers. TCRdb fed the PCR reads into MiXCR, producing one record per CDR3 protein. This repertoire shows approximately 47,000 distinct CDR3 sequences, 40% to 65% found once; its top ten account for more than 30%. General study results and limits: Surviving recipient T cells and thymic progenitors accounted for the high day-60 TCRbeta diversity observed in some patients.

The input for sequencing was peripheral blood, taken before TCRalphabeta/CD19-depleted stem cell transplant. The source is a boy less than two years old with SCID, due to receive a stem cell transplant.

The CDR3 DNA is TGTGCCAGCAGCGGACAGACATCCACAGATACGCAGTATTTT. Amino acid sequence: CASSGQTSTDTQYF. The chain couples TRBV6-1 to TRBJ2-3; D perhaps matches TRBD1 (6 bases). The CDR3 extends over 14 amino acids. In germline, CDR1 is MNHNS, CDR2 SASEGT. V was shortened by 6 bases and J by 2 bases, with 12 bases between the two germline ends.